Listed below are T cell receptor beta chains from one sample, sequenced in a study of blood T cell repertoires in COVID-19. Assay used: immunoSEQ multiplex PCR; TCRdb lists only in-frame clones, some missing. The sample has about 230,000 clones, over 65% seen once. The sequencing input was peripheral blood. The receptors originated from a woman in her seventies with active or convalescent COVID-19. Each CDR3 is given with its conserved first and last residue. The order of the fields is D gene, clone size, V gene, J gene, CDR3 length, CDR3 protein, CDR3 DNA. D genes are given only for firm matches. Expanded clones are given a class, and other clones once, few, many or no size at all.

.,.,TRBV9,TRBJ1-3,19,CASSVDPGGLLFSGNTIYF,TGTGCCAGCAGCGTAGATCCGGGAGGTCTCCTGTTCTCTGGAAACACCATATATTTT
TRBD2,.,TRBV18,TRBJ2-7,16,CASSPPGTSFPLEQYF,TGTGCCAGCTCACCACCCGGGACTAGCTTTCCCCTCGAGCAGTACTTC
.,few,TRBV5-1,TRBJ2-7,14,CASSLDYPSYEQYF,TGCGCCAGCAGCTTGGACTACCCCTCCTACGAGCAGTACTTC
TRBD2,once,TRBV29-1,TRBJ2-1,15,CSVALREGSYNEQFF,TGCAGCGTTGCTTTACGGGAGGGCTCCTACAATGAGCAGTTCTTC
.,.,TRBV6-5,TRBJ1-2,14,CASGESFSNYGYTF,TGTGCCAGCGGGGAGTCATTCTCTAACTATGGCTACACCTTC
TRBD1,.,TRBV11-1,TRBJ1-1,15,CASSLQGGGNTEAFF,TGTGCCAGCAGCTTGCAGGGGGGAGGGAACACTGAAGCTTTCTTT
.,.,TRBV30,TRBJ2-1,14,CAWSERVPSNEQFF,TGTGCCTGGAGTGAACGGGTGCCATCCAATGAGCAGTTCTTC
TRBD2,once,TRBV5-1,TRBJ2-7,16,CASSALESGSSYEQYF,TGCGCCAGCAGCGCCCTAGAGAGCGGGAGTAGTTACGAGCAGTACTTC
.,.,TRBV6-2/TRBV6-3,TRBJ2-3,13,CASSYSSSDTQYF,TGTGCCAGCAGTTACTCGAGTTCCGATACGCAGTATTTT
.,.,TRBV3-1/TRBV3-2,TRBJ2-7,13,CASSNQGLYEQYF,TGTGCCAGCAGTAACCAGGGCCTCTACGAGCAGTACTTC
.,.,TRBV18,TRBJ2-7,13,CASSPQTGYEQYF,TGTGCCAGCTCACCACAGACAGGATACGAGCAGTACTTC
TRBD1,many,TRBV19,TRBJ1-6,15,CASGQRQGMDSPLHF,TGTGCCAGTGGGCAGAGACAGGGGATGGATTCACCCCTCCACTTT
TRBD2,.,TRBV3-1/TRBV3-2,TRBJ2-3,15,CASSQAGVLTDTQYF,TGTGCCAGCAGCCAGGCGGGGGTCCTCACAGATACGCAGTATTTT
TRBD2,.,TRBV4-3,TRBJ2-2,16,CASSQISGGGTGELFF,TGCGCCAGCAGCCAGATTAGCGGGGGTGGCACCGGGGAGCTGTTTTTT
.,.,TRBV6-5,TRBJ1-2,14,CASSYAGRGEGYTF,TGTGCCAGCAGTTACGCGGGACGGGGGGAGGGCTACACCTTC
TRBD2,.,TRBV7-6,TRBJ2-7,14,CASSSSGSFNEQYF,TGTGCCAGCAGCTCTAGCGGGAGTTTTAACGAGCAGTACTTC
.,.,TRBV7-9,TRBJ2-1,13,CASSQTAYNEQFF,TGTGCCAGCAGCCAGACAGCTTACAATGAGCAGTTCTTC
TRBD2,.,TRBV2,TRBJ2-3,17,CASRTWGTSGSTDTQYF,TGTGCCAGCAGAACCTGGGGGACTAGCGGGAGCACAGATACGCAGTATTTT
.,.,TRBV5-1,TRBJ2-1,15,CASRPTGTPVNEQFF,TGCGCCAGCAGGCCCACCGGGACTCCTGTCAATGAGCAGTTCTTC
.,.,TRBV6-6,TRBJ2-7,16,CASSPPQYGQSYEQYF,TGTGCCAGCAGCCCCCCGCAATATGGACAGTCCTACGAGCAGTACTTC
TRBD2,.,TRBV2,TRBJ2-1,14,CASSRTSDHNEQFF,TGTGCCAGCAGCCGGACTAGCGACCACAATGAGCAGTTCTTC
TRBD2,.,TRBV5-1,TRBJ2-5,16,CASTSTRLAGEETQYF,TGCGCCAGCACCTCTACCCGACTAGCGGGCGAAGAGACCCAGTACTTC
.,.,TRBV12-3/TRBV12-4,TRBJ2-7,12,CASSSQGIEQYF,TGTGCCAGCAGTTCTCAGGGAATCGAGCAGTACTTC
.,.,TRBV7-2,TRBJ2-1,15,CASSLGGRGYNEQFF,TGTGCCAGCAGCTTAGGGGGGCGAGGGTACAATGAGCAGTTCTTC
TRBD1,.,TRBV10-3,TRBJ2-7,16,CAISGGGGTGQYEQYF,TGTGCCATCTCTGGGGGAGGTGGGACAGGGCAGTACGAGCAGTACTTC
TRBD1,.,TRBV5-1,TRBJ2-2,16,CASSRDRGRDTGELFF,TGCGCCAGCAGCCGGGACAGGGGGCGCGACACCGGGGAGCTGTTTTTT
TRBD2,once,TRBV30,TRBJ2-1,15,CAWSVASGGLGEQFF,TGTGCCTGGAGTGTGGCTAGCGGGGGCTTAGGAGAGCAGTTCTTC
TRBD1,.,TRBV7-3,TRBJ2-5,15,CASSRGTGTGETQYF,TGTGCCAGCAGCCGAGGGACAGGGACTGGAGAGACCCAGTACTTC
TRBD1,.,TRBV7-9,TRBJ1-2,14,CASSLEGTDYGYTF,TGTGCCAGCAGCTTAGAGGGGACAGACTATGGCTACACCTTC
TRBD1,.,TRBV19,TRBJ1-5,18,CASTPSPSGGTAKEPQHF,TGTGCCAGTACCCCTTCACCGAGCGGGGGGACAGCGAAGGAGCCCCAGCATTTT
TRBD1,.,TRBV9,TRBJ1-6,15,CASSPGQGGNSPLHF,TGTGCCAGCAGCCCCGGACAGGGGGGTAATTCACCCCTCCACTTT
TRBD1,.,TRBV5-4,TRBJ1-6,14,CASSQDRVNSPLHF,TGTGCCAGCAGCCAGGACAGGGTCAACTCACCCCTCCACTTT
.,.,TRBV3-1/TRBV3-2,TRBJ2-4,14,CASSQVAGLYIQYF,TGTGCCAGCAGCCAAGTGGCGGGTCTCTACATTCAGTACTTC
TRBD2,.,TRBV11-2,TRBJ2-7,15,CASSSIRLAVGEQYF,TGTGCCAGCAGCTCAATCCGGCTAGCGGTAGGTGAGCAGTACTTC
.,.,TRBV7-9,TRBJ1-2,18,CASSPRPTEDPLTYGYTF,TGTGCCAGCAGCCCCCGGCCGACGGAGGACCCGTTAACCTATGGCTACACCTTC
TRBD1,.,TRBV5-1,TRBJ2-3,19,CASSLSTARTGGGTDTQYF,TGCGCCAGCAGCTTATCCACCGCCAGGACAGGGGGCGGCACAGATACGCAGTATTTT
TRBD1,many,TRBV20-1,TRBJ1-2,13,CSASGQGHYGYTF,TGCAGTGCTAGTGGACAGGGCCACTATGGCTACACCTTC
.,once,TRBV2,TRBJ1-2,13,CATGSPANYGYTF,TGTGCCACGGGATCCCCTGCTAACTATGGCTACACCTTC
TRBD2,few,TRBV11-3,TRBJ2-3,18,CASSLGLAGGILTDTQYF,TGTGCCAGCAGCTTGGGACTAGCGGGGGGAATCCTCACAGATACGCAGTATTTT
TRBD2,many,TRBV3-1/TRBV3-2,TRBJ2-7,13,CASSGSGRGEQYF,TGTGCCAGCAGCGGTAGCGGGAGGGGGGAGCAGTACTTC
.,.,TRBV11-2,TRBJ1-6,13,CASSLELGSPLHF,TGTGCCAGCAGCTTAGAACTAGGGTCACCCCTCCACTTT
TRBD2,once,TRBV24-1,TRBJ2-3,16,CATSDPGTSGTDTQYF,TGTGCCACCAGTGACCCGGGGACTAGCGGGACAGATACGCAGTATTTT
TRBD1,.,TRBV11-2,TRBJ1-1,16,CASSSTGQGRNTEAFF,TGTGCCAGCAGCTCCACTGGACAGGGACGGAACACTGAAGCTTTCTTT
.,.,TRBV28,TRBJ1-2,14,CASSFGQTNYGYTF,TGTGCCAGCAGTTTTGGACAGACTAACTATGGCTACACCTTC
TRBD1,.,TRBV2,TRBJ2-3,14,CASSGSTGADTQYF,TGTGCCAGCAGTGGATCAACAGGGGCAGATACGCAGTATTTT
TRBD1,.,TRBV5-1,TRBJ1-6,14,CASSRDRGRTPLHF,TGCGCCAGCAGTCGGGACAGGGGTCGGACACCCCTCCACTTT
TRBD2,.,TRBV10-1,TRBJ2-1,15,CASSFGLAGDNEQFF,TGCGCCAGCAGTTTCGGACTAGCGGGTGACAATGAGCAGTTCTTC
TRBD2,.,TRBV2,TRBJ2-5,14,CASSLGTSGRAMDF,TGTGCCAGCAGTCTTGGGACTAGCGGGCGTGCGATGGACTTC
TRBD1,.,TRBV18,TRBJ1-6,14,CASSPGTARFTLHF,TGTGCCAGCTCACCAGGGACAGCCCGTTTTACCCTCCACTTT
TRBD2,.,TRBV30,TRBJ2-3,14,CAWSAGGRTDTQYF,TGTGCCTGGTCAGCGGGGGGGCGCACAGATACGCAGTATTTT
.,once,TRBV5-4,TRBJ2-5,14,CASSPDRSGETQYF,TGTGCCAGCAGCCCGGACAGGAGCGGGGAGACCCAGTACTTC
TRBD1,.,TRBV3-1/TRBV3-2,TRBJ2-2,17,CASSHRPGQFNTGELFF,TGTGCCAGCAGCCATCGACCGGGACAGTTTAACACCGGGGAGCTGTTTTTT
.,.,TRBV6-5,TRBJ2-2,13,CASYRGDTGELFF,TGTGCCAGCTACCGGGGAGACACCGGGGAGCTGTTTTTT
TRBD1,.,TRBV30,TRBJ1-1,13,CAWTGGGNTEAFF,TGTGCCTGGACAGGGGGCGGGAACACTGAAGCTTTCTTT